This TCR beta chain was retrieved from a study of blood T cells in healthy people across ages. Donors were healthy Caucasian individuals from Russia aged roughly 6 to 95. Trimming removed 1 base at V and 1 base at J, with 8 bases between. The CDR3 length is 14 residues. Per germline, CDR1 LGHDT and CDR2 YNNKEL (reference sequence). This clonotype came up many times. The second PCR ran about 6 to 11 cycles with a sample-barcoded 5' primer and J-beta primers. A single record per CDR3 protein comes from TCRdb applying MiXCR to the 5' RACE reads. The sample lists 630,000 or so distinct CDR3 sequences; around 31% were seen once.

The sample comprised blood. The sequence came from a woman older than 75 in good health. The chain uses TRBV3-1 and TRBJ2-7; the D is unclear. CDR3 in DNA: TGTGCCAGCAGCCAAGTACAGCTATCCTACGAGCAGTACTTC. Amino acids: CASSQVQLSYEQYF.